Below, 9 T cell receptor beta chains from the same sample are listed, as sequenced in a study of graft-versus-host responses after intestinal transplantation. Their target antigens are unknown. Libraries were prepared by immunoSEQ multiplex PCR; TCRdb keeps only in-frame clonotypes and omits some of them. This sample has tens of thousands of clones, with 85% to 90% found just once. Specimen: unstimulated CD4+ T cells sorted from spleen or lymph node cells, collected before intestinal transplant. The receptor set was obtained from a human donor who received an intestinal transplant.

A single count supports this clone. V and J are TRBV29-1 and TRBJ1-2; D may be TRBD1 (5 bases). V lost 7 bases and J 7 bases, leaving 13 bases between the germline ends. Per germline, CDR1 SQVTM and CDR2 ANQGSEA. This CDR3 is 11 amino acids long. CDR3 in DNA: TGCAGCGCTACCCTGGGGGGTGGCTACACCTTC. Protein sequence: CSATLGGGYTF.

The chain is built from TRBV2 and TRBJ2-1; D is perhaps TRBD1 (5 bases). Germline lookup yields CDR1 SNHLY and CDR2 FYNNEI. Trimming pared 5 bases from V and 7 bases from J, leaving 9 bases between. The CDR3 has 12 amino acids. The CDR3 reads CASSPRVNEQFF. Written as DNA, the CDR3 is TGTGCCAGCAGTCCCAGGGTTAATGAGCAGTTCTTC. Full variable domain (missing parts from reference TRBV2 and TRBJ2-1): EPEVTQTPSHQVTQMGQEVILRCVPISNHLYFYWYRQILGQKVEFLVSFYNNEISEKSEIFDDQFSVERPDGSNFTLKIRSTKLEDSAMYFCASSPRVNEQFFGPGTRLTVL.

The chain has TRBV5-4 and TRBJ2-5; D may be TRBD2 (7 bases). The CDR3 runs 14 residues. The V end was cut by 3 bases, the J end by 6 bases, with 15 bases between. Germline assignment: CDR1 SGHNT and CDR2 YYREEE (reference sequence). In DNA form, the CDR3 reads TGTGCCAGCAGCTCGGGGGGCCTTAAGCAGACCCAGTACTTC. It translates to CASSSGGLKQTQYF.

The rearrangement links TRBV10-3 to TRBJ1-1, with 9 bases lining up with TRBD1. After removal of 4 bases from V and 1 base from J, the junction contained 4 bases not matched to a gene. This CDR3 spans 15 amino acids. Germline CDR1 ENHRY, CDR2 SYGVKD. CDR3 amino acids: CAISADRGANTEAFF. The CDR3, as DNA: TGTGCCATCAGTGCCGACAGGGGGGCGAACACTGAAGCTTTCTTT.

The V gene is TRBV30, the J gene TRBJ1-4, with TRBD1 matching over 9 bases. With 4 bases clipped from V and 7 bases from J, the junction kept 7 bases outside the gene matches. Germline assignment: CDR1 GTSNPN and CDR2 SVGIG (reference sequence). The CDR3 contains 14 residues. CDR3 sequence (DNA): TGTGCCTGGAACATGCCGGGACAGGGTGAAAAACTGTTTTTT. Protein product: CAWNMPGQGEKLFF.

V and J are TRBV9 and TRBJ1-2, with 8 bases identical to TRBD1. Germline CDR1 reads SGDLS; CDR2 reads YYNGEE. This CDR3 region has 15 residues. Trimming cost V 2 bases and J 13 bases; bases outside gene matches: 16. CDR3 sequence (DNA): TGTGCCAGCAGCGTGGATGGGACAGGTTCTTCCCCTGCCACCTTC. Protein: CASSVDGTGSSPATF.

In this sample, this clone turned up once. The chain couples TRBV6-4 to TRBJ1-4; 9 bases are a match to TRBD1. The CDR3 covers 16 residues. Germline CDR1 MRHNA, CDR2 SNTAGT. Losses at the gene ends were 6 bases for V and 8 bases for J; bases not matched to a gene: 13. CDR3 in amino acids: CASSPSIGTGIEKLFF. Written as DNA, the CDR3 is TGTGCCAGCAGCCCTTCGATCGGGACAGGGATCGAAAAACTGTTTTTT.

The rearrangement uses TRBV28 and TRBJ1-5; possible D gene TRBD1, 6 bases. The length of the CDR3 is 13 residues. V lost 7 bases and J 4 bases, leaving 11 bases between the germline ends. The V gene's germline CDR1 is MDHEN and CDR2 SYDVKM. DNA for the CDR3: TGTGCCAGCACCTCTAGGGGGAATCAGCCCCAGCATTTT. The encoded protein is CASTSRGNQPQHF.

The CDR3 nucleotides are TGTGCCGGGAGGAGTTCTGGAAACACCATATATTTT. Its protein is CAGRSSGNTIYF. J is TRBJ1-3 and V is TRBV7-9; D gene uncertain. Per germline, CDR1 SEHNR and CDR2 FQNEAQ (reference sequence). The CDR3 is made up of 12 amino acids. V lost 11 bases and J lost 1, with 9 bases in between.